This T cell receptor beta chain comes out of a study of control samples from healthy donors and cancer patients. The table came from immunoSEQ multiplex PCR; TCRdb's copy has only in-frame clones and leaves some out. The table has approximately 27,000 clones, roughly 85% seen once. This CDR3 comprises 11 residues. Per germline, CDR1 SGHRS and CDR2 YFSETQ. Trimming cost V 7 bases and J 1 base, with 5 bases left between them. This TCR was recovered from a woman aged 55-70 years with head and neck cancer. Sequences were obtained from PBMCs. This chain uses TRBV5-1 with TRBJ2-5, with a possible D match to TRBD2 (5 bases). CDR3: CASRGQETQYF. CDR3 nucleotide sequence: TGCGCCAGCCGGGGCCAAGAGACCCAGTACTTC.